This TCR beta chain derives from a study of CD8+ T cells in alopecia areata. Study-wide results and caveats: Greater clonality was observed in lesional scalp samples, especially alopecia totalis/universalis, versus normal scalp.

Reverse transcription of extracted RNA yielded cDNA, which provided the sequencing template. Clones were read by immunoSEQ multiplex PCR, and TCRdb kept only the in-frame ones, dropping some. The sample shows roughly 150,000 clones, more than 45% of them seen only once. The length of the CDR3 is 15 residues. The ends lost 7 bases at V and 4 bases at J; junction bases unmatched: 8. The germline gives CDR1 SEHNR, CDR2 FQNEAQ (reference sequence). Points on this clone: What it binds is not known.

The chain is built from TRBV7-9 and TRBJ2-1; 9 bases are a match to TRBD2. Sequences were derived from CD8+ T cells sorted from blood, sampled at week 0. The TCR was taken from a human donor with alopecia areata. CDR3 nucleotides: TGTGCCAGCACCCCTGGCGGGGGGGCTTACAATGAGCAGTTCTTC. This encodes CASTPGGGAYNEQFF.